The rows below give T cell receptor beta chains drawn from one sample of a study of blood T cells in healthy people across ages. TCRdb re-analysed the 5' RACE reads in MiXCR, keeping a single row per CDR3 protein. The repertoire consists of about a million distinct CDR3 sequences, with roughly 51% occurring once and the leading ten covering about a fifth. The sample comprised blood. These receptors were taken from an older woman in good health. Each CDR3 is given with its conserved first and last residue. Fields, in order: J gene, V gene, D gene, clone size, CDR3 DNA, CDR3 protein. A D gene is named only where the DNA matches it firmly. Size is stated for part of the rows, as once, few or many counts, or as a class when the clone is expanded.

>TRBJ2-1|TRBV7-3|NA|NA
TGTGCCAGCAGCCCGAGCCCGACCAACAATGAGCAGTTCTTC
CASSPSPTNNEQFF
>TRBJ2-5|TRBV6-5|NA|NA
TGTGCCAGCAGCTGGCGGGTCCAAGAGACCCAGTACTTC
CASSWRVQETQYF
>TRBJ2-4|TRBV11-2|TRBD2|few
TGTGCCAGCAGCTCCGGACTAGCGGGAGGGCTCAAAAACATTCAGTACTTC
CASSSGLAGGLKNIQYF
>TRBJ2-3|TRBV6-2/TRBV6-3|NA|NA
TGTGCCAGCAGGCGGACTACGACAGATACGCAGTATTTT
CASRRTTTDTQYF
>TRBJ2-1|TRBV28|NA|few
TGTGCCAGCAGTTATGGGGGGATCCGGACAGGAGAGCAGTTCTTC
CASSYGGIRTGEQFF
>TRBJ1-4|TRBV27|NA|NA
TGTGCCAGCAGCGGGAAGGGGGCAACTAATGAAAAACTGTTTTTT
CASSGKGATNEKLFF
>TRBJ2-7|TRBV6-2/TRBV6-3|NA|NA
TGTGCCAGCAGTTACTCCCCGGGCGGAGGTTTCTACGAGCAGTACTTC
CASSYSPGGGFYEQYF
>TRBJ2-7|TRBV20-1|NA|few
TGCAGTGCTCCCCGGGGAGATTTCTACGAGCAGTACTTC
CSAPRGDFYEQYF
>TRBJ2-1|TRBV4-1|NA|NA
TGCGCCGGCAGCCAAGATCCCCCCGACTACTACAATGAGCAGTTCTTC
CAGSQDPPDYYNEQFF
>TRBJ2-5|TRBV12-3/TRBV12-4|TRBD2|NA
TGTGCCAGCAGACCTCCTAGCGGGAGGGCAGGGATTGAGCAGTACTTC
CASRPPSGRAGIEQYF
>TRBJ2-7|TRBV6-6|NA|NA
TGTGCCAGCAGTTATTCCACAGCAGCCTACGAGCAGTACTTC
CASSYSTAAYEQYF
>TRBJ1-4|TRBV5-1|TRBD1|NA
TGCGCCAGCAGCCTTTCCGGGACAGGGGCGGAAAAACTGTTTTTT
CASSLSGTGAEKLFF
>TRBJ1-5|TRBV2|NA|NA
TGTGCCAGCAGTGGGACGGAGGATCAGCCCCAGCATTTT
CASSGTEDQPQHF
>TRBJ1-1|TRBV15|NA|NA
TGTGCCACCAGCCCTCGTGTGGCGACGACTGAAGCTTTCTTT
CATSPRVATTEAFF